Below are 5 T cell receptor beta chains sequenced from a single sample in a study of patients and donors after allogeneic stem cell transplantation. TCRdb re-called the RT-PCR reads through MiXCR, storing one row per CDR3 protein. Counted here are roughly 880,000 distinct CDR3 sequences, more than 15% occurring once; the ten biggest clones make up about 6%. The sample taken for sequencing was blood, either unsorted or a sorted T cell fraction (not recorded which). These receptors were taken from a human donor who was either an allogeneic HSCT recipient or a stem cell or donor lymphocyte infusion donor (not recorded which). It is not recorded whose cells these are; they may come from a transplant donor.

CDR3 nucleotide sequence: TGTGCCACCAGCAGAGATGGGGCGGGGGTCAAAAACATTCAGTACTTC. This codes for CATSRDGAGVKNIQYF. V is TRBV15 and J is TRBJ2-4; 7 bases match TRBD2. Germline V gene data show CDR1 as LNHNV and CDR2 as YYDKDF (reference sequence). The CDR3 is made up of 16 amino acids. Losses at the gene ends were 0 bases for V and 3 bases for J; bases not matched to a gene: 5.

There are a few counts of this clonotype. The J gene is TRBJ1-2, the V gene TRBV29-1; tentatively, D is TRBD1 (5 bases). V lost 3 bases, J lost 8 bases, and 10 bases lay in between. Per the germline V gene, CDR1 is SQVTM and CDR2 is ANQGSEA. The length of the CDR3 is 11 residues. CDR3 region: CSVDQGAGYTF. The CDR3 DNA is TGCAGCGTTGATCAGGGTGCAGGCTACACCTTC.

This clonotype was picked up a small number of times. V is TRBV5-1 and J is TRBJ2-1; maybe TRBD2 (5 bases). V was trimmed by 2 bases and J by 7 bases, leaving 13 bases between them. Per germline, CDR1 SGHRS and CDR2 YFSETQ. The CDR3 has 14 amino acids. The CDR3 sequence: CASSFGEPGNEQFF. As DNA, the CDR3 is TGCGCCAGCAGCTTTGGTGAACCGGGGAATGAGCAGTTCTTC.

CDR3 DNA sequence: TGTGCCAGCAGCTTAGGGAAGCAGGAGGGGGCGAGCGGAGGCTACACCTTC. Translated: CASSLGKQEGASGGYTF. This chain links TRBV11-3 with TRBJ1-2, with 7 bases identical to TRBD1. CDR3 length equals 17 residues. With V trimmed by 1 base and J by 8 bases, 16 bases remained unmatched. Per the germline V gene, CDR1 is SGHNT and CDR2 is YENEEA.

The CDR3 DNA is TGTGCCAGCAGCCCCGGGACAGGTCACAATCAGCCCCAGCATTTT. This sequence encodes CASSPGTGHNQPQHF. The chain combines TRBV7-2 with TRBJ1-5; TRBD1 matches at 8 bases. This CDR3 has 15 residues. Germline-derived CDR1 and CDR2 are SGHTA and FQGNSA. V trimming: 5 bases; J trimming: 3 bases; junction bases outside the gene matches: 6.